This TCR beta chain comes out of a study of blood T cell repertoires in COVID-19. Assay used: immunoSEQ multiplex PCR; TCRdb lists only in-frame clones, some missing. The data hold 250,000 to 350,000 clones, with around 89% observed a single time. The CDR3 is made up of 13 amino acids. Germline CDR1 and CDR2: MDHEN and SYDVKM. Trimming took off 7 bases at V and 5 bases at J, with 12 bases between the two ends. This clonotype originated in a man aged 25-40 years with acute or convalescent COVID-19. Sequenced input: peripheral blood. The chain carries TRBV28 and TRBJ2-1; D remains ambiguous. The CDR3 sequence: CASTSLVNNEQFF. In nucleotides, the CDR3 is TGTGCCAGCACGAGCTTAGTCAACAATGAGCAGTTCTTC.